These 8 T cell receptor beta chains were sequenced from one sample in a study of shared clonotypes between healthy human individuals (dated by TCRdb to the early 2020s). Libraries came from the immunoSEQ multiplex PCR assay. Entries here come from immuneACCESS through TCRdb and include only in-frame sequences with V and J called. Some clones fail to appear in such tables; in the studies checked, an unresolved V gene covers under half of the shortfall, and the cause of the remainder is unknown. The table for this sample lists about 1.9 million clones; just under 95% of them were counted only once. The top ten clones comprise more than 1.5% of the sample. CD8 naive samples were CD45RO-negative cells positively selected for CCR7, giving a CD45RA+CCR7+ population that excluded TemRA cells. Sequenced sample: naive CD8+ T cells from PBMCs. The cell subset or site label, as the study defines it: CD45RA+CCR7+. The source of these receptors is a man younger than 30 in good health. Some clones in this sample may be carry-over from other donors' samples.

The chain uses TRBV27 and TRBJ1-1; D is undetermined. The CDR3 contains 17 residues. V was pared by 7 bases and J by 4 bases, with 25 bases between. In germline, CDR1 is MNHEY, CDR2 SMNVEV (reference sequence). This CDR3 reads CASTGILGAGYGTEAFF. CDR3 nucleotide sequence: TGTGCCAGCACCGGAATTTTGGGAGCGGGGTACGGCACTGAAGCTTTCTTT.

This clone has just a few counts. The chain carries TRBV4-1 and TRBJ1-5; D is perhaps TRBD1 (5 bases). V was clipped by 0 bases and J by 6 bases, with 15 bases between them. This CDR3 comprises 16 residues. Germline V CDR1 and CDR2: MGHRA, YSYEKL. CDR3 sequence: CASSQDGAQAAQPQHF. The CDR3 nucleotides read TGCGCCAGCAGCCAAGATGGGGCGCAGGCTGCTCAGCCCCAGCATTTT.

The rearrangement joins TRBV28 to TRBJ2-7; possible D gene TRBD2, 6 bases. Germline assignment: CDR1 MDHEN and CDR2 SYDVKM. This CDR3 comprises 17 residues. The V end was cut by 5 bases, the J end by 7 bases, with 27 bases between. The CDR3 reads CASSVSAFDSSAGEQYF. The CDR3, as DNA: TGTGCCAGCAGTGTCAGCGCCTTCGATTCTTCTGCGGGGGAGCAGTACTTC.

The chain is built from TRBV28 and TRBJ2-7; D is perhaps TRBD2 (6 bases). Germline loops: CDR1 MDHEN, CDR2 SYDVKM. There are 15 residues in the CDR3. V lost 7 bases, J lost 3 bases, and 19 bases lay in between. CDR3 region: CASIHSRRGLYEQYF. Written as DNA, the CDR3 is TGTGCCAGCATACACAGTCGGAGGGGCCTCTACGAGCAGTACTTC.

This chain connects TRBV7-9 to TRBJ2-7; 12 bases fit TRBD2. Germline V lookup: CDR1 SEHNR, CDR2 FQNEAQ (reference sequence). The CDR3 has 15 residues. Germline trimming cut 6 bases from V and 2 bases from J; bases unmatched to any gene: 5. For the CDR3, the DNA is TGTGCCAGCAGTCCCGGACTAGCGGGGACCTACGAGCAGTACTTC. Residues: CASSPGLAGTYEQYF.

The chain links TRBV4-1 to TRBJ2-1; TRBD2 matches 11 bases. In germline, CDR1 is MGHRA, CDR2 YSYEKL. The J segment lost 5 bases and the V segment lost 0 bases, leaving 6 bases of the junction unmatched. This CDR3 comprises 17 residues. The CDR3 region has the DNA TGCGCCAGCAGCCAAGAGGGGACTAGCGGTGGGGACAATGAGCAGTTCTTC. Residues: CASSQEGTSGGDNEQFF.

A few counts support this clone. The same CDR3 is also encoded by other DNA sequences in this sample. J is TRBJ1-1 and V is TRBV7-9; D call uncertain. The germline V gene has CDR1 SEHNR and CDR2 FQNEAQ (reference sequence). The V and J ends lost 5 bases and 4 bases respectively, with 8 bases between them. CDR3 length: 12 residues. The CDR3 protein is CASSLESTEAFF. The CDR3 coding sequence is TGTGCCAGCAGCCTAGAGAGCACTGAAGCTTTCTTT.

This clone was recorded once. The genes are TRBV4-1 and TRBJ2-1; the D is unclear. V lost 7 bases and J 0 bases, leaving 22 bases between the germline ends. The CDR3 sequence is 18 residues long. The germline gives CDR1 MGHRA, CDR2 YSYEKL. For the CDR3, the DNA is TGCGCCAGCAATTGGCAGATCCACCACCCTAGCTCCTACAATGAGCAGTTCTTC. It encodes CASNWQIHHPSSYNEQFF.